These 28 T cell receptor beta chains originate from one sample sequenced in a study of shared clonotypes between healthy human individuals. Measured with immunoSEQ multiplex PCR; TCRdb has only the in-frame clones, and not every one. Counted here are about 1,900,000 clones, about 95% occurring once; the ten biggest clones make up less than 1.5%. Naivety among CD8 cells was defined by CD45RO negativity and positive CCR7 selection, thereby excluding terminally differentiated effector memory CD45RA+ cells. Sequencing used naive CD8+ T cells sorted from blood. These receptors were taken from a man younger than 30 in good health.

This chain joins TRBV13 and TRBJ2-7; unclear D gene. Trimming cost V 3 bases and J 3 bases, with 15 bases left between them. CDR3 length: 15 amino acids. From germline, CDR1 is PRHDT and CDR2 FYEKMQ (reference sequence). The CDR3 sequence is CASSFSMDPDYEQYF. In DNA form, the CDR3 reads TGTGCCAGCAGCTTTTCCATGGACCCTGACTACGAGCAGTACTTC.

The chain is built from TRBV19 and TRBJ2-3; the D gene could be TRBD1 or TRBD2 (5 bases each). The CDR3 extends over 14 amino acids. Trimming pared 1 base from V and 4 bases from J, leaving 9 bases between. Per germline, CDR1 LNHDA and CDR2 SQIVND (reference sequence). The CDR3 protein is CASSIGGSADTQYF. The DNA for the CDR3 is TGTGCCAGTAGTATAGGGGGGTCGGCAGATACGCAGTATTTT. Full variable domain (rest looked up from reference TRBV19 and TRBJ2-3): DGGITQSPKYLFRKEGQNVTLSCEQNLNHDAMYWYRQDPGQGLRLIYYSQIVNDFQKGDIAEGYSVSREKKESFPLTVTSAQKNPTAFYLCASSIGGSADTQYFGPGTRLTVL.

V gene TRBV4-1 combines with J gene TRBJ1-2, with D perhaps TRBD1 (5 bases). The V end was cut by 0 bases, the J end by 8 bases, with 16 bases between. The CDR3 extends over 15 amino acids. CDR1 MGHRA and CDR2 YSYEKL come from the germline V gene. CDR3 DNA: TGCGCCAGCAGCCAAGATAACGGGGCCCCCTCGGGCTACACCTTC. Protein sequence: CASSQDNGAPSGYTF.

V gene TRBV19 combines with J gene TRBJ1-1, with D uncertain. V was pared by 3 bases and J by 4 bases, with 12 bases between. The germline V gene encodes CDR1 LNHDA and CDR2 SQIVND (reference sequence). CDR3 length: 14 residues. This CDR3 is CASSMWMQSTEAFF. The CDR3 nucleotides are TGTGCCAGTAGTATGTGGATGCAAAGCACTGAAGCTTTCTTT.

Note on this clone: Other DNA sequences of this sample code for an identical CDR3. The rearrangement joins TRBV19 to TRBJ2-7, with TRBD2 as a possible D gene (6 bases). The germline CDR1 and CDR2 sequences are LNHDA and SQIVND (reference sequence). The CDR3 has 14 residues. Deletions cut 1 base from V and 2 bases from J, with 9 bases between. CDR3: CASSIGGGAYEQYF. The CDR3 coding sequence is TGTGCCAGTAGTATAGGTGGAGGGGCCTACGAGCAGTACTTC.

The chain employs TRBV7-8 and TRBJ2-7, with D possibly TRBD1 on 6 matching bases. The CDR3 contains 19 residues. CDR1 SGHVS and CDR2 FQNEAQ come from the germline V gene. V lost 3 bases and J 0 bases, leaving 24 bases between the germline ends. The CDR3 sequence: CASSFLGDRRSWGSYEQYF. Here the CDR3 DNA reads TGTGCCAGCAGCTTTTTAGGCGACAGGCGGTCGTGGGGCTCCTACGAGCAGTACTTC.

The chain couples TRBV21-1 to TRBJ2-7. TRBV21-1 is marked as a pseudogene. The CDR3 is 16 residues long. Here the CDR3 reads CASSKGAQKRSYEQYF. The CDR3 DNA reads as TGTGCCAGCAGCAAAGGGGCCCAGAAGCGCTCCTACGAGCAGTACTTC.

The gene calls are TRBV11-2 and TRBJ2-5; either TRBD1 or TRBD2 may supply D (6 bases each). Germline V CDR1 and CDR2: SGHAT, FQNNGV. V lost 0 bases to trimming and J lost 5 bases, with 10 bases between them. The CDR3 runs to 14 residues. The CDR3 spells CASSLEVGGETQYF. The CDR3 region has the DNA TGTGCCAGCAGCTTAGAAGTAGGGGGGGAGACCCAGTACTTC.

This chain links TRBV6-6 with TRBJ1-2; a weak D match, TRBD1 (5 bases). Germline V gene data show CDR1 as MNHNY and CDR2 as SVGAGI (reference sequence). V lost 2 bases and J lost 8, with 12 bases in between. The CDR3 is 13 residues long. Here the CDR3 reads CASSYHGGEGYTF. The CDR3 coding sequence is TGTGCCAGCAGTTACCATGGGGGGGAAGGCTACACCTTC.

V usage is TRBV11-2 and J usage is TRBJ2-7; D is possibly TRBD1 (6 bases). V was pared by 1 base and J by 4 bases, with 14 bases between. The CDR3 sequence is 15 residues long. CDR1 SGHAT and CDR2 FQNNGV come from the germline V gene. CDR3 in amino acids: CASSLVPDRQYEQYF. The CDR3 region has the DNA TGTGCCAGCAGCTTAGTTCCCGACAGGCAATACGAGCAGTACTTC.

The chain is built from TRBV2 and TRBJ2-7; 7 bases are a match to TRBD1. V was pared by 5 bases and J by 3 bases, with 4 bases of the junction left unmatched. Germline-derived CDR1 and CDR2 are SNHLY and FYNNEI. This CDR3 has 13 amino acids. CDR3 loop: CASSITGVYEQYF. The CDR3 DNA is TGTGCCAGCAGTATTACAGGGGTCTACGAGCAGTACTTC. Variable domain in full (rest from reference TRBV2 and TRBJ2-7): EPEVTQTPSHQVTQMGQEVILRCVPISNHLYFYWYRQILGQKVEFLVSFYNNEISEKSEIFDDQFSVERPDGSNFTLKIRSTKLEDSAMYFCASSITGVYEQYFGPGTRLTVT.

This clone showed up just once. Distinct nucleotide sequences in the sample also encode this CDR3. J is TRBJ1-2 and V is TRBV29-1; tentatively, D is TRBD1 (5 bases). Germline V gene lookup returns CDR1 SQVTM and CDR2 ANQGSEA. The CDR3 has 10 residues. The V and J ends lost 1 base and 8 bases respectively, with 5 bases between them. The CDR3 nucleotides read TGCAGCGTTGAAGGGGGGGGCTACACCTTC. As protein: CSVEGGGYTF.

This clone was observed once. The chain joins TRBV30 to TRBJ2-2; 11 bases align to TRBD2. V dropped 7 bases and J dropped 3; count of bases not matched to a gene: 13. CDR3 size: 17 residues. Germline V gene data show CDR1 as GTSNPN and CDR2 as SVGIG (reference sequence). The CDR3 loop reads CASTPTSGSRHTGELFF. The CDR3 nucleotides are TGTGCCTCTACCCCTACTAGCGGGAGTAGACACACCGGGGAGCTGTTTTTT.

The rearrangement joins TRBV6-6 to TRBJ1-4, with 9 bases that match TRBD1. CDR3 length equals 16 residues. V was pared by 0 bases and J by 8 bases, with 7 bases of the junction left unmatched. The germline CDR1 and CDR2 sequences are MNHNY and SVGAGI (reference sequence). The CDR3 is CASSYSGDRANEKLFF. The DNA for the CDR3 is TGTGCCAGCAGTTACTCGGGGGACAGGGCGAACGAAAAACTGTTTTTT.

The CDR3 region has the DNA TGTGCCAGCAGCCTGACTAGCGGGGCGATCACCGGGGAGCTGTTTTTT. It codes for CASSLTSGAITGELFF. V usage is TRBV5-8 and J usage is TRBJ2-2; 11 bases agree with TRBD2. The CDR3 has 16 amino acids. V trimming: 4 bases; J trimming: 4 bases; junction bases outside the gene matches: 6. Germline values: CDR1 SGHTS, CDR2 YDEGEE.

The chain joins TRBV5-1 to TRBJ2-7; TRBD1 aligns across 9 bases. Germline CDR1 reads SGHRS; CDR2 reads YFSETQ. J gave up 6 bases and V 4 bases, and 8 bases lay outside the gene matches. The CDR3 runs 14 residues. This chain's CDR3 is CASSGGQGSAEQYF. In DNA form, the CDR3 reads TGCGCCAGCAGCGGTGGACAGGGGTCCGCCGAGCAGTACTTC.

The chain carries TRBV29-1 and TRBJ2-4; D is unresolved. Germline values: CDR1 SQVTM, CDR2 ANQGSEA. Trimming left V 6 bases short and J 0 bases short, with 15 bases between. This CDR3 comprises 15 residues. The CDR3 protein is CSVLGLDLAKNIQYF. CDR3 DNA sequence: TGCAGCGTCCTTGGCTTGGATCTAGCCAAAAACATTCAGTACTTC.

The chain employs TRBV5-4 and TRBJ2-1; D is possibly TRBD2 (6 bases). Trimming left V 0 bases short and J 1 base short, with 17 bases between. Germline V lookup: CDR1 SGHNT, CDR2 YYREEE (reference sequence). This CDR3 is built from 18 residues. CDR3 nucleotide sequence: TGTGCCAGCAGCTTGGTCCCCCCAGCGGGTCCTTCCTACAATGAGCAGTTCTTC. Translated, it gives CASSLVPPAGPSYNEQFF.

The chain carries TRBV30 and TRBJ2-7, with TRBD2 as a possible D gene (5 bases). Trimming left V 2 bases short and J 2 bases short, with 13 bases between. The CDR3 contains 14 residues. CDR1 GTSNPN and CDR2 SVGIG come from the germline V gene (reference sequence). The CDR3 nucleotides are TGTGCCTGGAGTCCCCGGGATCCGGCCTACGAGCAGTACTTC. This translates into CAWSPRDPAYEQYF.

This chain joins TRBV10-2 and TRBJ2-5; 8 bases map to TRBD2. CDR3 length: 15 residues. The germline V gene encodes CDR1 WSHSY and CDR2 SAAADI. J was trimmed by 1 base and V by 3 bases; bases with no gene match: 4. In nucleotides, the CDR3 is TGCGCCAGCAGTGATCCAGCGGGAGTCCAAGAGACCCAGTACTTC. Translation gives CASSDPAGVQETQYF.

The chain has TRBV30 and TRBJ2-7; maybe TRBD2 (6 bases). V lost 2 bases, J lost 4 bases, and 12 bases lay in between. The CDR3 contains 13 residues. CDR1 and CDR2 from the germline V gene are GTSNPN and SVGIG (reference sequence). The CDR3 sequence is CAWSMGSGYEQYF. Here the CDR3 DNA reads TGTGCCTGGAGTATGGGCAGCGGGTACGAGCAGTACTTC.

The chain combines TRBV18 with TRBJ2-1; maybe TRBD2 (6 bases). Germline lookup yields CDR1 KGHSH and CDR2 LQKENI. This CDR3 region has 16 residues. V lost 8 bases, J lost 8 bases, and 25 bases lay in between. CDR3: CASPPMGGRDGDEQFF. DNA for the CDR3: TGTGCCAGCCCCCCCATGGGGGGACGCGATGGGGATGAGCAGTTCTTC.

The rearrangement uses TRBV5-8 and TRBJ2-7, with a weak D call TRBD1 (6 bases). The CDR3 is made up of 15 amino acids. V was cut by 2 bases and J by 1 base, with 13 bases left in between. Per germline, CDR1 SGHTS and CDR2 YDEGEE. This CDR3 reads CASSFPGTFSYEQYF. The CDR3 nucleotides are TGTGCCAGCAGCTTTCCGGGGACATTTTCCTACGAGCAGTACTTC.

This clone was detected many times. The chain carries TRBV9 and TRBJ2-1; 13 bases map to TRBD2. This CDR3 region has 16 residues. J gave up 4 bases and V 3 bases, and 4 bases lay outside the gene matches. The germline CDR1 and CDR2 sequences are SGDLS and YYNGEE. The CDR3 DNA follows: TGTGCCAGCAGCGCGGGACTAGCGGGGTCTTACAATGAGCAGTTCTTC. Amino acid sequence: CASSAGLAGSYNEQFF. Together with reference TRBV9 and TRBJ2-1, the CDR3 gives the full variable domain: DSGVTQTPKHLITATGQRVTLRCSPRSGDLSVYWYQQSLDQGLQFLIQYYNGEERAKGNILERFSAQQFPDLHSELNLSSLELGDSALYFCASSAGLAGSYNEQFFGPGTRLTVL.

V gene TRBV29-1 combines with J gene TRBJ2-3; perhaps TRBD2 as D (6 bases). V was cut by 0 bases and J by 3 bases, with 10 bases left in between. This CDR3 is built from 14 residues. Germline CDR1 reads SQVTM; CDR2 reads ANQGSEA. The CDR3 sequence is CSVEDRDLTDTQYF. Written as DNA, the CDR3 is TGCAGCGTTGAAGACCGGGACTTGACAGATACGCAGTATTTT.

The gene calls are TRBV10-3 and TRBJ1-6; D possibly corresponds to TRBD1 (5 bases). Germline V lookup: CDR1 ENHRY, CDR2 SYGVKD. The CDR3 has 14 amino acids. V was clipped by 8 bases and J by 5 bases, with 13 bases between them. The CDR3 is CAIAEPGNNSPLHF. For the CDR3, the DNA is TGTGCCATCGCGGAGCCAGGGAATAATTCACCCCTCCACTTT.

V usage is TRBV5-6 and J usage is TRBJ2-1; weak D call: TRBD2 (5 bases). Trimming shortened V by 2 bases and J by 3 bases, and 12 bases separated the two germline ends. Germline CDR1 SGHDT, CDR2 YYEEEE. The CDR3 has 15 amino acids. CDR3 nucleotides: TGTGCCAGCAGCTTAAACGGGGATGGCTACAATGAGCAGTTCTTC. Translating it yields CASSLNGDGYNEQFF.

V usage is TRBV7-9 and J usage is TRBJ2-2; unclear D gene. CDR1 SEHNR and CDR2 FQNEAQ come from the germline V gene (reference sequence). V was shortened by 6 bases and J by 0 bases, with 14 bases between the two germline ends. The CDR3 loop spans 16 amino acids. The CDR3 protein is CASRFKVGSNTGELFF. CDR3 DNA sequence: TGTGCCAGCAGGTTCAAGGTGGGCTCGAACACCGGGGAGCTGTTTTTT. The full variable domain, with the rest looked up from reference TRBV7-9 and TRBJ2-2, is DTGVSQNPRHKITKRGQNVTFRCDPISEHNRLYWYRQTLGQGPEFLTYFQNEAQLEKSRLLSDRFSAERPKGSFSTLEIQRTEQGDSAMYLCASRFKVGSNTGELFFGEGSRLTVL.